The sequence of this T cell receptor (beta chain) was determined in a study of circulating CD8 cells and anti-PD-1 response in melanoma. Study details: Of approximately 13 patients, seven got anti-PD-1 first and six had prior therapy.

Whole-study findings and limits: No tumor material was available, so peptide assays assessed reactivity.

This clonotype is medium-sized (0.01 to 0.1%) in the sample. What it binds is unknown. Each library started from roughly 15 ng of total RNA using the QIAseq Immune Repertoire TCR panel. TCRdb reprocessed the reads via MiXCR and lists one record per CDR3 protein. Among under 550 distinct CDR3 sequences listed, about an eighth were seen once. The CDR3 contains 11 residues. Germline CDR1 reads LNHDA; CDR2 reads SQIVND (reference sequence). The V gene lost 6 bases and the J gene lost 9 bases, with 9 bases spanning the gap. Sorting of live CD3+CD8+TCRalphabeta+ cells by PD-1 and/or TIGIT gave four subsets. V and J are TRBV19 and TRBJ2-1; D is perhaps TRBD1 (5 bases). The input for sequencing was CD8+ T cells from PBMCs, taken at baseline or after one month of anti-PD-1 therapy (not recorded which). The clonotype was recovered from a human donor with melanoma. The CDR3 loop reads CASRWGGEQFF. Here the CDR3 DNA reads TGTGCCAGTAGGTGGGGCGGTGAGCAGTTCTTC.